This T cell receptor (beta chain) stems from a study of control samples from healthy donors and cancer patients. J gave up 5 bases and V 1 base, and 9 bases lay outside the gene matches. Germline V lookup: CDR1 SGHAT, CDR2 FQNNGV. The CDR3 has 17 residues. Clones were sequenced by immunoSEQ multiplex PCR, and TCRdb holds only the in-frame ones, with some missing. This sample has 90,000 to 150,000 clones, with about 89% found just once. V usage is TRBV11-2 and J usage is TRBJ2-5; TRBD2 matches 11 bases. This clonotype originated in a man aged 50-59 years in good health. The sequenced sample consisted of blood. The CDR3 spells CASSLVAGGRVSETQYF. The CDR3 DNA sequence: TGTGCCAGCAGCTTAGTAGCGGGGGGGCGAGTTTCGGAGACCCAGTACTTC.